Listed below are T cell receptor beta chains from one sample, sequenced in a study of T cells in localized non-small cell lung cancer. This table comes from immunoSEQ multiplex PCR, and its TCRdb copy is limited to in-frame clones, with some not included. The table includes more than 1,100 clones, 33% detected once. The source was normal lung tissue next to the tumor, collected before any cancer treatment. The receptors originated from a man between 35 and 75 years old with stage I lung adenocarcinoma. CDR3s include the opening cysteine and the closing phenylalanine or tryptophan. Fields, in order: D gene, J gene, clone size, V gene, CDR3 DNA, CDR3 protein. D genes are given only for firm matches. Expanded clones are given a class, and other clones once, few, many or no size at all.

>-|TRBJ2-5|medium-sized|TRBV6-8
TGTGCCAGCAGTTACTCGATGATTAGGCTCCCTAGGGAGACCCAGTACTTC
CASSYSMIRLPRETQYF
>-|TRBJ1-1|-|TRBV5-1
TGCGCCAGCAGTCTATTACAGGGGAACACTGAAGCTTTCTTT
CASSLLQGNTEAFF
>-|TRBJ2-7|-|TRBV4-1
TGCGCCAGCAGCCAAGATCTAGACACTTCCTACGAGCAGTACTTC
CASSQDLDTSYEQYF
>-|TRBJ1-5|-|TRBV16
TGTGCCAGCACCAGAGGGGCAGTGGGTCAGCCCCAGCATTTT
CASTRGAVGQPQHF
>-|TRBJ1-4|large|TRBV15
TGTGCCACCAGCAGAGTAGGGGTCGGGGGACGAAGTGAAAAACTGTTTTTT
CATSRVGVGGRSEKLFF
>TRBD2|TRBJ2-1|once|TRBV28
TGTGCCAGCAGTACACTAGCGGGGGGCTCCTACAATGAGCAGTTCTTC
CASSTLAGGSYNEQFF
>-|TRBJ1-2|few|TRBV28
TGTGCCAGCAGGTACATAGGGCTTAACTATGGCTACACCTTC
CASRYIGLNYGYTF
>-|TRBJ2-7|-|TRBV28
TGTGCCAGCAGCGGACTGGAGCCCTACGAGCAGTACTTC
CASSGLEPYEQYF
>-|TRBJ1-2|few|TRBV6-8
TGTGCCAGCACCGAGGGCTCGGGAAACTATGGCTACACCTTC
CASTEGSGNYGYTF
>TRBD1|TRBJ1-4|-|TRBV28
TGTGCCAGCACAGGGACAGGTCGCGAAAAACTGTTTTTT
CASTGTGREKLFF
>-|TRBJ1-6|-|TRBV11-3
TGTGCCAGCAGCCCTAGGGAGAGGGCCTATAATTCACCCCTCCACTTT
CASSPRERAYNSPLHF
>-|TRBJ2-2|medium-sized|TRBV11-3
TGTGCCAGCAGCTTGGGTATGGACACCGGGGAGCTGTTTTTT
CASSLGMDTGELFF
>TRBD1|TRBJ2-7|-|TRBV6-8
TGTGCCAGCAGTTACTCGGGACAGGGAAGCTACGAGCAGTACTTC
CASSYSGQGSYEQYF
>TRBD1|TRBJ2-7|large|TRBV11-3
TGTGCCAGCAGCCCAAAGACAGGGGACTACGAGCAGTACTTC
CASSPKTGDYEQYF
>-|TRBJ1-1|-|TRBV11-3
TGTGCCAGCAGCCCACGTATTCGGACAACGAACACTGAAGCTTTCTTT
CASSPRIRTTNTEAFF
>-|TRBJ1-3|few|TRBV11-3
TGTGCCAGCAGCGCCCGAGGGCGTCGGGAAGGAAACACCATATATTTT
CASSARGRREGNTIYF
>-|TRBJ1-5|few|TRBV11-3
TGTGCCAGCAGCTTAGGAGGCCCACGGTCCACCAATCAGCCCCAGCATTTT
CASSLGGPRSTNQPQHF
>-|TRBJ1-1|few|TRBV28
TGTGCCAGCAGTTTACCATTAGCCGGCACTGAAGCTTTCTTT
CASSLPLAGTEAFF
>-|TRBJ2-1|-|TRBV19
TGTGCCAGTAGGAGACTAGGAGGACGGGGTGAGCAGTTCTTC
CASRRLGGRGEQFF
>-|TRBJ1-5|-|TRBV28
TGTGCCAGCAGTTCAGGGGCCCAGCCCCAGCATTTT
CASSSGAQPQHF
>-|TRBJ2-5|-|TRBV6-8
TGTGCCAGCAGCCGGGACTTACAAGAGACCCAGTACTTC
CASSRDLQETQYF
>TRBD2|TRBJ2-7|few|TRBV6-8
TGTGCCAGCAGGCAGTACGACGGGAGGTACGAGCAGTACTTC
CASRQYDGRYEQYF
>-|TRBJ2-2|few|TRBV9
TGTGCCAGCAGCGTGACCGATACCGGGGAGCTGTTTTTT
CASSVTDTGELFF
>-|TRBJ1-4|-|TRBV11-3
TGTGCCAGCAGCTTGAATTTTGGGCAGGGTACTGAAAAACTGTTTTTT
CASSLNFGQGTEKLFF
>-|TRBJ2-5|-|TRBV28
TGTGCCAGCAGTTTGGCCAGAAAAAGTAAAGAGACCCAGTACTTC
CASSLARKSKETQYF
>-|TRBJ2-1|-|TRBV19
TGTGCCAGTAGCTCCCGATCCCTAGCGTTCGCCTACAATGAGCAGTTCTTC
CASSSRSLAFAYNEQFF
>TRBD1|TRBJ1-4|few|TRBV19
TGTGCCAGTAGAGCGACAGGGGTCGCTGAAAAACTGTTTTTT
CASRATGVAEKLFF
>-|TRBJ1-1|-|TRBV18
TGTGCCAGCTCACCTTATACGTCGCGTGACACTGAAGCTTTCTTT
CASSPYTSRDTEAFF
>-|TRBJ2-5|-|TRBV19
TGTGCCAGTAGTATTAGTGCAGCCCAAGAGACCCAGTACTTC
CASSISAAQETQYF
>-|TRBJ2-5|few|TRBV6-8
TGTGCCAGCAGCCGAGAACTGCGGGGCAGGGAGACCCAGTACTTC
CASSRELRGRETQYF
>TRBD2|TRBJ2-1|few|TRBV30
TGTGCCTGGAGTGAAAGACTAGCGGGACGAAGCTCCTACAATGAGCAGTTCTTC
CAWSERLAGRSSYNEQFF
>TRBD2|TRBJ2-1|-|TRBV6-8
TGTGCCAGCAGAGCCCCTAGCGGTCCCTACGGGGTTACAGAGTTCTTC
CASRAPSGPYGVTEFF
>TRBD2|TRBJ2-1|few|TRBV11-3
TGTGCCAGCAGCTCCTTAGCGGGTGGGTACAATGAGCAGTTCTTC
CASSSLAGGYNEQFF
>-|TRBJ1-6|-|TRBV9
TGTGCCAGCAGTGAGGCCACAGGGTTGAGTTCACCCCTCCACTTT
CASSEATGLSSPLHF
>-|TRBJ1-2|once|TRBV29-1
TGCAGCGTTCCCCAGGGCTACAGGAGGGGTGGCTATGGCTACACCTTC
CSVPQGYRRGGYGYTF
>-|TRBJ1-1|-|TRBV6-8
TGTGCCAGCAGTCTCAAGGACGGGGGGAGAACTGAAGCTTTCTTT
CASSLKDGGRTEAFF
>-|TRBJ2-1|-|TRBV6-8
TGTGCCAGCAGTCGGACAAGAAATGAGCAGTTCTTC
CASSRTRNEQFF
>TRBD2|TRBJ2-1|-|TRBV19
TGTGCCAGTAGTATAGAGGAAGCTAGACTAGCGACCTACAATGAGCAGTTCTTC
CASSIEEARLATYNEQFF
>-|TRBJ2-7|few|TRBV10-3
TGTGCCAGCCAGAGGGGAAGCTCCTACGAGCAGTACTTC
CASQRGSSYEQYF
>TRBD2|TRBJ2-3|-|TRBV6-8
TGTGCCAGCAGTCCTAGCGGGGGCTCAGATACGCAGTATTTT
CASSPSGGSDTQYF
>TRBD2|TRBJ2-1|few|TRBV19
TGTGCCAGTAGTATAGTTGGTAGCGGGGTTAGGGGGTCCCACAATGAGCAGTTCTTC
CASSIVGSGVRGSHNEQFF
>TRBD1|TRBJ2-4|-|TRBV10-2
TGCGCCAGCACCCTCGGGACAGGGGGTCTAAACATTCAGTACTTC
CASTLGTGGLNIQYF
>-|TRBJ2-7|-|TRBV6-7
TGTGCCAGCAGTTTTGGGAACTACGAGCAGTACTTC
CASSFGNYEQYF
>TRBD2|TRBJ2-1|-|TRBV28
TGTGCCAGCAGTCACGGGACTAGCGTGAAAAATGAGCAGTTCTTC
CASSHGTSVKNEQFF
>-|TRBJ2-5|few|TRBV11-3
TGTGCCAGCAGCAATGCGGCGGTCCAAGAGACCCAGTACTTC
CASSNAAVQETQYF
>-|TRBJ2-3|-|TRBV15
TGTGCCACCATTGGGGACCCTAGCACAGATACGCAGTATTTT
CATIGDPSTDTQYF
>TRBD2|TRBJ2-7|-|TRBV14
TGTGCCAGCAGCCACCGGGGGGCTAGCGGGAGACCCTACGAGCAGTACTTC
CASSHRGASGRPYEQYF
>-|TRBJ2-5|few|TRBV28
TGTGCCAGCAGTTTATCTCGGGTCCCCGGGCAAGAGACCCAGTACTTC
CASSLSRVPGQETQYF
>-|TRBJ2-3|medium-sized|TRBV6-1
TGTGCCAGCAGTGAAGGGGGGCCCGGAGATACGCAGTATTTT
CASSEGGPGDTQYF
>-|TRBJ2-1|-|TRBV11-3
TGTGCCAGCAGCCCCCGGGGGCACGGAAATGAGCAGTTCTTC
CASSPRGHGNEQFF
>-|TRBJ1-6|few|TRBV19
TGTGCCAGTAGTAGGACAGAATTCGATGATTCACCCCTCCACTTT
CASSRTEFDDSPLHF
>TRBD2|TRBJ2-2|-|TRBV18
TGTGCCAGCTCACCCCGACTAGCGGGGGGCGAGAACACCGGGGAGCTGTTTTTT
CASSPRLAGGENTGELFF
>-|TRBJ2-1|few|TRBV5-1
TGCGCCAGCAGCCAAGATGGAAACCGTTACAATGAGCAGTTCTTC
CASSQDGNRYNEQFF
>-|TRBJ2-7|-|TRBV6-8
TGTGCCAGCAGTTACTCGAGTGCCTACGAGCAGTACTTC
CASSYSSAYEQYF